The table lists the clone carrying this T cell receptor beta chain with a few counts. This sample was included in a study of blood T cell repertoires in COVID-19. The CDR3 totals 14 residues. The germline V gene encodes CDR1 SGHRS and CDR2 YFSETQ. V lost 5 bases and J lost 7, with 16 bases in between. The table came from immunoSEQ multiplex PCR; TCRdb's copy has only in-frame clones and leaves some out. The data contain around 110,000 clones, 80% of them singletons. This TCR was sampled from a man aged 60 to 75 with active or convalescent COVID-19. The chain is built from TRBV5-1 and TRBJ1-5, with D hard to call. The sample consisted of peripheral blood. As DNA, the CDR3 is TGCGCCAGCAGTTTGAGGCCCGGGAGGCAGCCCCAGCATTTT. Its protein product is CASSLRPGRQPQHF.